This record looks at one T cell receptor beta chain sequence and its context. Its specificity is not known. Mismatch with germline at one junction end may stem from a read error. Germline V CDR1 and CDR2: LNHNV, YYDKDF (reference sequence). The CDR3 loop spans 15 amino acids. These data are taken from a study of T cell repertoires in cytomegalovirus infection. Across the study: Alongside well-studied HLA-B-restricted CMV epitopes, recently identified HLA-C-restricted CMV epitopes were also used. TCR beta signatures that were public indicated CMV infection and matching HLA type. Notes on the study in general: Frequencies of public TCR beta families were cumulated, and this identified carriers of CMV plus the relevant HLA. HLA-C-restricted CMV-specific TCR beta clonotypes were dominant in the ex vivo response.

From the reads, TCRdb called clonotypes with MiXCR, one entry per CDR3 protein. The sample lists some 560,000 distinct CDR3 sequences, under 45% occurring once. This chain connects TRBV15 to TRBJ2-4; D may be TRBD2 (5 bases). This clonotype was sampled from a human donor in good health (CMV status not recorded). Some clones in this sample may be carry-over from other donors' samples. The sequencing used cultured PBMCs, collected from culture after CMV antigen stimulation. The CDR3 protein is CATSRGGPANNIQYF. CDR3 DNA: TGTGCCACCAGCAGAGGAGGGCCAGCCAATAACATTCAGTACTTC. The full variable domain, with the rest looked up from reference TRBV15 and TRBJ2-4, is DAMVIQNPRYQVTQFGKPVTLSCSQTLNHNVMYWYQQKSSQAPKLLFHYYDKDFNNEADTPDNFQSRRPNTSFCFLDIRSPGLGDTAMYLCATSRGGPANNIQYFGAGTRLSVL.